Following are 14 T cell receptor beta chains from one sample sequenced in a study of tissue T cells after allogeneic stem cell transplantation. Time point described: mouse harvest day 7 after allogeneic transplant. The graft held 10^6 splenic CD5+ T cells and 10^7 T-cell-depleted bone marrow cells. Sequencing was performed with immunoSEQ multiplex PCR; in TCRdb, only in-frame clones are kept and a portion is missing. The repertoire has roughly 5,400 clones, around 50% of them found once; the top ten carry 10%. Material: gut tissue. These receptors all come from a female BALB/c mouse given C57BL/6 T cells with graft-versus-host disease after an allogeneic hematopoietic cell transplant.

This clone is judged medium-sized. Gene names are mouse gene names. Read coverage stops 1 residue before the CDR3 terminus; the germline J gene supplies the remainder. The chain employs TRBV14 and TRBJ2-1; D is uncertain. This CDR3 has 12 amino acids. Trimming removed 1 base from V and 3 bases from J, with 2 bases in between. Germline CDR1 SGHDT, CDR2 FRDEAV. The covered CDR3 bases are TGTGCCAGCAGTTTCAGCTATGCTGAGCAGTTC. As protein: CASSFSYAEQF. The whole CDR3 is CASSFSYAEQFF. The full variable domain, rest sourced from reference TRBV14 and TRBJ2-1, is EAGVTQSPRYAVLQEGQAVSFWCDPISGHDTLYWYQQPRDQGPQLLVYFRDEAVIDNSQLPSDRFSAVRPKGTNSTLKIQSAKQGDTATYLCASSFSYAEQFFGPGTRLTVL.

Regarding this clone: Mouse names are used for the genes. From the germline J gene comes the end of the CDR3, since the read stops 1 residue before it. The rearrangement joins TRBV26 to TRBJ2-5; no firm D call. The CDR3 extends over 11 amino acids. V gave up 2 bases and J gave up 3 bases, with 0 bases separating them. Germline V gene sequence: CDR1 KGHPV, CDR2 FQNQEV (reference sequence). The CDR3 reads CASSLQDTQYF. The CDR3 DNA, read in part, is TGTGCCAGCAGTCTGCAAGACACCCAGTAC. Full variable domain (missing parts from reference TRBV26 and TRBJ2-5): NSKVIQTPRYLVKGQGQKAKMRCIPEKGHPVVFWYQQNKNNEFKFLINFQNQEVLQQIDMTEKRFSAECPSNSPCSLEIQSSEAGDSALYLCASSLQDTQYFGPGTRLLVL.

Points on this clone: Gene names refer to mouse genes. Incomplete CDR3 DNA: TGTGCCAGCAGACGACAGGGGGCTGGTCAAAACACCTTGTAC. Its translation is CASRRQGAGQNTLY. The CDR3 as a whole reads CASRRQGAGQNTLYF. The rearrangement joins TRBV26 to TRBJ2-4, with TRBD1 matching 10 bases. The sequenced fragment ends 1 residue before the CDR3 boundary, so the rest is inferred from the germline J gene. CDR1 and CDR2 (germline): KGHPV, FQNQEV (reference sequence). Trimming took 6 bases from V and 1 from J; bases not matched to a gene: 4. This CDR3 spans 15 amino acids. The whole variable domain, filled in from reference TRBV26 and TRBJ2-4, reads NSKVIQTPRYLVKGQGQKAKMRCIPEKGHPVVFWYQQNKNNEFKFLINFQNQEVLQQIDMTEKRFSAECPSNSPCSLEIQSSEAGDSALYLCASRRQGAGQNTLYFGAGTRLSVL.

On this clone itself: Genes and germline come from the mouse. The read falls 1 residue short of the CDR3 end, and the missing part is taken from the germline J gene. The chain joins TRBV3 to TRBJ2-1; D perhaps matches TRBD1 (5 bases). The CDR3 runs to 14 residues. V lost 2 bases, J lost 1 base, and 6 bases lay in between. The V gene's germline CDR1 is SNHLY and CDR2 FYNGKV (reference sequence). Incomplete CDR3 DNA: TGTGCCAGCAGCTTACAGGGAAACTATGCTGAGCAGTTC. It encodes CASSLQGNYAEQF. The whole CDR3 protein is CASSLQGNYAEQFF.

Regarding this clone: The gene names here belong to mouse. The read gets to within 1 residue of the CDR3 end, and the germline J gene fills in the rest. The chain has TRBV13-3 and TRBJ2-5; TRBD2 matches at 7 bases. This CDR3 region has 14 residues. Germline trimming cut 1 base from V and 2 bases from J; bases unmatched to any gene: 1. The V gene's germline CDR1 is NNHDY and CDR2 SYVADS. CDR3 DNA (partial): TGTGCCAGCAGTGATTCTGGGGGCCAAGACACCCAGTAC. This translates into CASSDSGGQDTQY. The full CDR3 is CASSDSGGQDTQYF.

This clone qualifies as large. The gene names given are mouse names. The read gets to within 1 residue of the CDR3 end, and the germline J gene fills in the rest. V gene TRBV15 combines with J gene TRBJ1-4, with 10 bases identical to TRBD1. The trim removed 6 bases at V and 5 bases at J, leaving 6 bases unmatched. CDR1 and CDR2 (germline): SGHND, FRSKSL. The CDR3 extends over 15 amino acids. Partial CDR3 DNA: TGTGCCAGCAGCCCCCGGGACAGGGGAAACGAAAGATTATTT. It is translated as CASSPRDRGNERLF. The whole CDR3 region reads CASSPRDRGNERLFF.

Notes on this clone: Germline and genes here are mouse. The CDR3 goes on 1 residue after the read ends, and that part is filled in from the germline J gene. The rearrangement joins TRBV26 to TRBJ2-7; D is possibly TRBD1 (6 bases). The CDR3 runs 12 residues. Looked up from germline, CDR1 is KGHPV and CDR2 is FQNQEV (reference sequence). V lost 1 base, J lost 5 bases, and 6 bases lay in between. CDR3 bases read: TGTGCCAGCAGTCTGTACAGGGATGAACAGTAC. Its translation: CASSLYRDEQY. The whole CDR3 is CASSLYRDEQYF. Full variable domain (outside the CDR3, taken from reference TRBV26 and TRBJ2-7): NSKVIQTPRYLVKGQGQKAKMRCIPEKGHPVVFWYQQNKNNEFKFLINFQNQEVLQQIDMTEKRFSAECPSNSPCSLEIQSSEAGDSALYLCASSLYRDEQYFGPGTRLTVL.

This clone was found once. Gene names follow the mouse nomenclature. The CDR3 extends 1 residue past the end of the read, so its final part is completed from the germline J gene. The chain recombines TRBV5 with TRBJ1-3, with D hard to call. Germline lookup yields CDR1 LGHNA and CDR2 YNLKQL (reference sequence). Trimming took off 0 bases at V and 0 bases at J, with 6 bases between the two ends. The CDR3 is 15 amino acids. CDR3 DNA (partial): TGTGCCAGCAGCCAAGATTGGGGTTCTGGAAATACGCTCTAT. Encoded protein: CASSQDWGSGNTLY. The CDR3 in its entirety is CASSQDWGSGNTLYF.

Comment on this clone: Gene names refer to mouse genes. The DNA read from the CDR3 is TGTGCCAGCAGTCTGGACACAGAAGTCTTC. This codes for CASSLDTEVF. The whole CDR3 protein is CASSLDTEVFF. The chain uses TRBV26 and TRBJ1-1, with D hard to call. The sequence runs out 1 residue before the end of the CDR3; the remainder is reconstructed from the germline J gene. This CDR3 comprises 11 residues. Trimming cost V 2 bases and J 3 bases, with 1 base left between them. CDR1 and CDR2 (germline): KGHPV, FQNQEV (reference sequence).

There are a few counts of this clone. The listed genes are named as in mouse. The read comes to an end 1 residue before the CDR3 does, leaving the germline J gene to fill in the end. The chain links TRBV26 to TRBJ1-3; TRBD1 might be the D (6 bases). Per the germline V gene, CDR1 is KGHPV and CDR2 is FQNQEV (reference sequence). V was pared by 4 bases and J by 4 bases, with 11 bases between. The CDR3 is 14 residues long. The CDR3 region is CASSHDRRGNTLYF. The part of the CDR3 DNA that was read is TGTGCCAGCAGTCATGACAGGCGGGGAAATACGCTCTAT. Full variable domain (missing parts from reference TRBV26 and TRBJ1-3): NSKVIQTPRYLVKGQGQKAKMRCIPEKGHPVVFWYQQNKNNEFKFLINFQNQEVLQQIDMTEKRFSAECPSNSPCSLEIQSSEAGDSALYLCASSHDRRGNTLYFGEGSRLIVV.

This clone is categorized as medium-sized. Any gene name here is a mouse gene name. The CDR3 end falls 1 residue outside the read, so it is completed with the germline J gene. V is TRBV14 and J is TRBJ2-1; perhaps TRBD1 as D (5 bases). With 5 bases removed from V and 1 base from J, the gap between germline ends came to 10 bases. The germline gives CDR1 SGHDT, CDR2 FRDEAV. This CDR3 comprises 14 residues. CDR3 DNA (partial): TGTGCCAGCAGCCCCGCAGGGAACTATGCTGAGCAGTTC. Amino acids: CASSPAGNYAEQF. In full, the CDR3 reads CASSPAGNYAEQFF.

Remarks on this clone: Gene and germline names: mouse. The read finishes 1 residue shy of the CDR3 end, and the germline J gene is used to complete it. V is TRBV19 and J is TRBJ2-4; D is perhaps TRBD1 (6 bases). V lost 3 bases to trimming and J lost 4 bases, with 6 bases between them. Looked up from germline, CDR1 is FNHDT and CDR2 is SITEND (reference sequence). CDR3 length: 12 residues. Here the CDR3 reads CASSRDKNTLYF. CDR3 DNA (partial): TGTGCCAGCAGTAGGGACAAAAACACCTTGTAC.

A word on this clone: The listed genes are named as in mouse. CDR3 DNA, as far as it was read: TGCACCTGCAGTGCAGATAGGCAGGGGGGCAACGAAAGATTATTT. Residues: CTCSADRQGGNERLF. From start to end, the CDR3 is CTCSADRQGGNERLFF. The gene calls are TRBV1 and TRBJ1-4; 7 bases are shared with TRBD1. From the germline J gene comes the end of the CDR3, since the read stops 1 residue before it. Germline V gives CDR1 NSQYPW, CDR2 LRSPGD (reference sequence). Germline trimming cut 0 bases from V and 4 bases from J; bases unmatched to any gene: 5. The CDR3 runs to 16 residues.

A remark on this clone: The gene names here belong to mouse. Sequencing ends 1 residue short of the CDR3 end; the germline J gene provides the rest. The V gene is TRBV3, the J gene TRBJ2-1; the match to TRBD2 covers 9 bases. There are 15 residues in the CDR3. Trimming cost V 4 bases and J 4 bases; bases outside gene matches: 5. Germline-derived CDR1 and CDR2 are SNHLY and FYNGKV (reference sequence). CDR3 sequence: CASSYDWGNYAEQFF. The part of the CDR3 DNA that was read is TGTGCCAGCAGCTACGACTGGGGGAATTATGCTGAGCAGTTC.